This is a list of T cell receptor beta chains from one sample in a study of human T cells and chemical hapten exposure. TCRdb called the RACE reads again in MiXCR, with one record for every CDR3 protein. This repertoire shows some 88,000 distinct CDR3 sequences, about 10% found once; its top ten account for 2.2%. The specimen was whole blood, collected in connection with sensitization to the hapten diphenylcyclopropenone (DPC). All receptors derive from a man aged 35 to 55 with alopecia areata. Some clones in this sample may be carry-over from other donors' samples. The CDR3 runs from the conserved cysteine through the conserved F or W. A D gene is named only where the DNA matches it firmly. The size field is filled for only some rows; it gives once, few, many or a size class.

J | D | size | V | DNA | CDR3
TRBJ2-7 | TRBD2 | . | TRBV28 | TGTGCCAGCAGCCTTGTGAGTAGCGGGAGTACCAACGAGCAGTACTTC | CASSLVSSGSTNEQYF
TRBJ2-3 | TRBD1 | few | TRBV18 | TGTGCCAGCTCACCTCTCCCCGGGACAGGCGGCACAGATACGCAGTATTTT | CASSPLPGTGGTDTQYF
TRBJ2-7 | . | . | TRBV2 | TGTGCCAGCAGTGATCGCATCTACGAGCAGTACTTC | CASSDRIYEQYF
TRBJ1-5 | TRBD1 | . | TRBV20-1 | TGCAGTGCTATAACAGGGGTCCAGCCCCAGCATTTT | CSAITGVQPQHF
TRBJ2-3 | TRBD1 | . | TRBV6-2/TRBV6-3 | TGTGCCAGCAGTTACGACCACCCGGGACAGGGGGCAGATACGCAGTATTTT | CASSYDHPGQGADTQYF
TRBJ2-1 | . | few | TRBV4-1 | TGCGCCAGCAGCCAAGCCCCAGGGCCGTCCTACAATGAGCAGTTCTTC | CASSQAPGPSYNEQFF
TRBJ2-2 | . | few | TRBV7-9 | TGTGCCAGCAGCTTGGGCAGGGAAATCACCGGGGAGCTGTTTTTT | CASSLGREITGELFF
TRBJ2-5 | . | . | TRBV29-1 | TGCAGCACAAAGGAAGAGACCCAGTACTTC | CSTKEETQYF
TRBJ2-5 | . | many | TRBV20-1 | TGCAGTGCTAGGCTACAGGAGACCCAGTACTTC | CSARLQETQYF
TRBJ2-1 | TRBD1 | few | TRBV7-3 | TGTGCCAGCAGCGCCCGGACAGGGCAGTATGAGCAGTTCTTC | CASSARTGQYEQFF